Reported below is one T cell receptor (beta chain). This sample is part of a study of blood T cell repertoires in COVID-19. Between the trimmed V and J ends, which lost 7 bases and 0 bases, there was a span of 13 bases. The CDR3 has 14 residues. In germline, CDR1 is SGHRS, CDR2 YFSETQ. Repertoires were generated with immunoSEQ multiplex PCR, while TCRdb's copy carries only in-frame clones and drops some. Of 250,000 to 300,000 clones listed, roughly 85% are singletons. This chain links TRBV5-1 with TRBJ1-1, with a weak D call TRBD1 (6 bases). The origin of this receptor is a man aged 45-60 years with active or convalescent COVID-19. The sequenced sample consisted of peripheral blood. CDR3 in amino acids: CASLPTGMNTEAFF. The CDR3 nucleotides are TGCGCCAGCCTTCCTACAGGGATGAACACTGAAGCTTTCTTT.